The T cell receptor beta chain under discussion was sequenced for a study of human thymus T cells. The study used thymus tissue resected during corrective heart surgery. The data were produced by immunoSEQ multiplex PCR, yet TCRdb's version contains in-frame clones alone and is incomplete. The sample carries about 120,000 clones, just under 95% recorded once. The TCR originated in a boy under two years old with a congenital heart defect but otherwise immunologically healthy. Specimen: thymus tissue.

CDR3 bases: TGCGCCAGCAGCTTGGAAGCTGCTAGGCACACCGGGGAGCTGTTTTTT. Translation: CASSLEAARHTGELFF. The V and J genes are TRBV5-1 and TRBJ2-2, with D hard to call. This CDR3 region has 16 residues. The ends were cut back, 0 bases at V and 3 bases at J, with 12 bases in the middle. Per germline, CDR1 SGHRS and CDR2 YFSETQ.